Listed here are 32 T cell receptor beta chains from one sample, sequenced in a study of Graves' ophthalmopathy and Graves' hyperthyroidism. Amplification of the TCR beta CDR3 regions used RNA transcripts (as template). The first round was an RT-PCR with HTBI primers, and the second round was a multiplex PCR. MiXCR, run by TCRdb on the multiplex PCR reads, gives a single entry per CDR3 protein. The table includes approximately 1.2 million distinct CDR3 sequences, less than 45% detected once. The sequenced sample consisted of peripheral blood or thyroid tissue (not recorded which). The receptor source for this set is an adult man with Graves' hyperthyroidism.

The chain employs TRBV12-3 or TRBV12-4 and TRBJ2-7, with 8 bases lining up with TRBD1. The CDR3 covers 13 residues. Trimming removed 3 bases from V and 6 bases from J; junction bases left unmatched: 4. CDR3 in amino acids: CASSLDRAFEQYF. Here the CDR3 DNA reads TGTGCCAGCAGTTTGGACAGGGCGTTCGAGCAGTACTTC.

J is TRBJ2-7 and V is TRBV7-2; D remains ambiguous. V was trimmed by 3 bases and J by 7 bases, leaving 16 bases between them. CDR3 length: 14 amino acids. Germline assignment: CDR1 SGHTA and CDR2 FQGNSA. CDR3 DNA: TGTGCCAGCAGCTTTAACTTTCCTATACGAGAGCAGTACTTC. It translates to CASSFNFPIREQYF.

This clonotype was seen at least ten times. This chain links TRBV19 with TRBJ2-7, with D maybe TRBD1 (6 bases). CDR1 is LNHDA and CDR2 is SQIVND in the germline V gene (reference sequence). This CDR3 has 13 amino acids. Trimming removed 8 bases from V and 7 bases from J, with 18 bases in between. The CDR3 here is CASPPNRVGEQYF. CDR3 DNA sequence: TGTGCCAGTCCTCCAAACAGGGTCGGGGAGCAGTACTTC.

This clonotype was found many times. This chain uses TRBV11-1 with TRBJ1-2, with 8 bases identical to TRBD1. V shed 5 bases, J shed 7 bases, and the junction held 18 bases outside the gene matches. The CDR3 has 17 residues. From germline, CDR1 is SGHAT and CDR2 FQDESV (reference sequence). CDR3 protein: CASSASGTGQLWGGYTF. The CDR3 DNA follows: TGTGCCAGCAGCGCGTCCGGGACAGGCCAACTATGGGGTGGCTACACCTTC.

This clonotype was found a few times. This chain joins TRBV7-9 and TRBJ2-7; 10 bases align to TRBD2. Germline assignment: CDR1 SEHNR and CDR2 FQNEAQ (reference sequence). V lost 4 bases, J lost 4 bases, and 7 bases stayed unmatched. The CDR3 sequence is 15 residues long. The CDR3, as DNA: TGTGCCAGCAGCTACACAAGCGGGAGGGGATACGAGCAGTACTTC. Translation gives CASSYTSGRGYEQYF.

Many counts were recorded for this clonotype. The rearrangement uses TRBV6-2 or TRBV6-3 and TRBJ1-6; D is perhaps TRBD1 (5 bases). The germline CDR1 and CDR2 sequences are MNHEY and SVGEGT. V lost 6 bases and J lost 14, with 20 bases in between. CDR3 size: 14 residues. This CDR3 reads CASRPAAGAEALHF. In DNA form, the CDR3 reads TGTGCCAGCAGACCGGCCGCCGGGGCTGAGGCCCTCCACTTT.

The V gene is TRBV10-2, the J gene TRBJ2-7, with 15 bases fitting TRBD2. CDR1 is WSHSY and CDR2 is SAAADI in the germline V gene. J gave up 5 bases and V 4 bases, and 6 bases lay outside the gene matches. The CDR3 length is 16 residues. The DNA for the CDR3 is TGCGCCAGCAGTGCCGGACTAGCGGGAGGGTCCAACGAGCAGTACTTC. Residues: CASSAGLAGGSNEQYF.

This clonotype came up many times. This chain uses TRBV12-3 or TRBV12-4 with TRBJ1-2; D is unresolved. Trimming pared 1 base from V and 9 bases from J, leaving 6 bases between. The CDR3 spans 11 residues. The DNA of the CDR3 is TGTGCCAGCAGTTTAGGAGGGAGCTACACCTTC. Protein product: CASSLGGSYTF.

This clonotype was seen repeatedly, ten times or more. This chain uses TRBV20-1 with TRBJ2-5, with 7 bases lining up with TRBD2. CDR3 size: 17 residues. The trim removed 3 bases at V and 2 bases at J, leaving 15 bases unmatched. The V gene's germline CDR1 is DFQATT and CDR2 SNEGSKA (reference sequence). The CDR3 sequence: CSARGNPQAGPQETQYF. The CDR3 DNA follows: TGCAGTGCTAGGGGAAACCCCCAAGCGGGACCACAAGAGACCCAGTACTTC.

Worth noting for this clonotype: This CDR3 fails to terminate in the conserved phenylalanine or tryptophan, so it likely reflects a read error. The chain employs TRBV9 and TRBJ1-2; 7 nucleotides agree with TRBD1. Unmatched junction bases numbered 7, after V lost 4 bases and J lost 4 bases. CDR1 and CDR2 from the germline V gene are SGDLS and YYNGEE. This CDR3 spans 14 amino acids. The CDR3 DNA is TGTGCCAGCAGCCAAGGGGACAGCTTCTATGGCTACACCCTC. Its translation: CASSQGDSFYGYTL.

The V gene is TRBV29-1, the J gene TRBJ1-4; a possible D gene is TRBD1 (6 bases). Germline lookup yields CDR1 SQVTM and CDR2 ANQGSEA. Trimming stripped 7 bases from V and 5 bases from J, with 29 bases between. The CDR3 spans 18 residues. For the CDR3, the DNA is TGCAGCGCCCGGCTGCATGACGCTAGCGGGAGGGGGAATGAAAAACTGTTTTTT. Protein: CSARLHDASGRGNEKLFF.

J is TRBJ2-5 and V is TRBV10-3; D is perhaps TRBD2 (7 bases). The CDR3 has 14 amino acids. Between the trimmed V and J ends, which lost 8 bases and 2 bases, there was a span of 15 bases. The V gene's germline CDR1 is ENHRY and CDR2 SYGVKD. DNA for the CDR3: TGTGCCATCGGTCCCGGGGGGCAACAAGAGACCCAGTACTTC. It is translated as CAIGPGGQQETQYF.

Worth noting for this clonotype: A much more abundant neighbour one base away suggests this may be a read error. V and J are TRBV25-1 and TRBJ1-3; tentatively, D is TRBD1 (5 bases). The CDR3 sequence is 16 residues long. CDR1 MGHDK and CDR2 SYGVNS come from the germline V gene. The CDR3 protein is CASSLDWGNSGKTIYF. CDR3 coding DNA: TGTGCCAGCAGCTTGGATTGGGGGAACTCTGGAAAGACCATATATTTT.

V usage is TRBV7-2 and J usage is TRBJ1-6; D might be TRBD1 (5 bases). Germline V gene lookup returns CDR1 SGHTA and CDR2 FQGNSA. This CDR3 comprises 16 residues. Trimming removed 3 bases from V and 9 bases from J, with 18 bases in between. The CDR3 DNA reads as TGTGCCAGCAGCTTTGTGGATACAGGCTCGGGTTCACCCCTCCACTTT. Translation gives CASSFVDTGSGSPLHF.

The V gene is TRBV9, the J gene TRBJ2-3; D not certain. V was cut by 0 bases and J by 1 base, with 9 bases left in between. This CDR3 has 15 residues. CDR1 is SGDLS, CDR2 YYNGEE, per germline. The CDR3 loop is CASSVGSWGTDTQYF. The CDR3 DNA sequence: TGTGCCAGCAGCGTAGGTAGCTGGGGCACAGATACGCAGTATTTT.

This clonotype was counted between two and nine times. The genes are TRBV5-1 and TRBJ1-1; a possible D gene is TRBD1 (6 bases). Germline V gene lookup returns CDR1 SGHRS and CDR2 YFSETQ. The CDR3 is 14 residues long. The V end was cut by 5 bases, the J end by 3 bases, with 14 bases between. The CDR3 here is CASSSGHWDTEAFF. CDR3 sequence (DNA): TGCGCCAGCAGTTCGGGACACTGGGACACTGAAGCTTTCTTT.

This clonotype was detected many times. One end of the junction fails to match germline, which may point to a read error. The V call is TRBV14, the J call TRBJ2-7; D possibly corresponds to TRBD1 (7 bases). Per the germline V gene, CDR1 is SGHDN and CDR2 is FVKESK. The CDR3 is made up of 14 amino acids. CDR3 sequence (DNA): TGTGCCAGCAGCGAAGAGGCGGGACAGTACGAGCAGTACTTC. This sequence encodes CASSEEAGQYEQYF.

This clonotype was found many times. V is TRBV5-1 and J is TRBJ1-1; maybe TRBD1 (5 bases). The CDR3 length is 16 residues. Between the trimmed V and J ends, which lost 0 bases and 1 base, there was a span of 13 bases. CDR1 and CDR2 from the germline V gene are SGHRS and YFSETQ. Here the CDR3 reads CASSLVPTDSNTEAFF. As DNA, the CDR3 is TGCGCCAGCAGCTTGGTCCCGACAGACTCGAACACTGAAGCTTTCTTT. Supplemented by reference TRBV5-1 and TRBJ1-1, the full variable domain reads KAGVTQTPRYLIKTRGQQVTLSCSPISGHRSVSWYQQTPGQGLQFLFEYFSETQRNKGNFPGRFSGRQFSNSRSEMNVSTLELGDSALYLCASSLVPTDSNTEAFFGQGTRLTVV.

This clonotype was detected only a few times. A junction end diverges from the germline sequence, so it may reflect a read error. This chain connects TRBV10-3 to TRBJ1-1; D is unclear. The CDR3 extends over 13 amino acids. Germline loops: CDR1 ENHRY, CDR2 SYGVKD. The CDR3 protein is CASSAFRNTEAFF. CDR3 nucleotides: TGTGCCAGCAGTGCTTTCAGGAACACTGAAGCTTTCTTT.

This clonotype was found once. The chain joins TRBV7-9 to TRBJ1-4; 9 bases match TRBD1. The V gene end was trimmed by 5 bases and the J gene end by 5 bases; junction bases not matched to a gene: 6. The CDR3 loop spans 15 amino acids. The germline V gene encodes CDR1 SEHNR and CDR2 FQNEAQ (reference sequence). The DNA of the CDR3 is TGTGCCAGCAGCCACCCCGGGACAGGGAATGAAAAACTGTTTTTT. Protein sequence: CASSHPGTGNEKLFF.

Comment on this clonotype: This could be a read error, since a much larger clone is one nucleotide away. This sequence joins TRBV20-1 and TRBJ2-5; 10 nucleotides align to TRBD2. Germline lookup yields CDR1 DFQATT and CDR2 SNEGSKA (reference sequence). The trim removed 6 bases at V and 6 bases at J, leaving 7 bases unmatched. The CDR3 is made up of 13 amino acids. CDR3 sequence reads: CSATGAGGKTQYF. The DNA of the CDR3 is TGCAGTGCGACCGGAGCGGGGGGGAAGACCCAGTACTTC.

This clonotype was detected ten times or more. V usage is TRBV7-2 and J usage is TRBJ2-5, with a weak D call TRBD1 (8 bases). The V end was cut by 0 bases, the J end by 7 bases, with 18 bases between. Germline CDR1 and CDR2: SGHTA and FQGNSA. This CDR3 contains 16 residues. The CDR3 DNA reads as TGTGCCAGCAGCTTAGCGCGGGGGCAGGGGGCAGGGACCCAGTACTTC. Amino acid sequence: CASSLARGQGAGTQYF.

This sequence joins TRBV7-3 and TRBJ2-2; D may be TRBD1 (6 bases). Per germline, CDR1 SGHTA and CDR2 FQGTGA. Trimming removed 2 bases at V and 0 bases at J, with 16 bases between. The CDR3 is 18 residues long. CDR3 nucleotides: TGTGCCAGCAGCTTATCCCCTCCCGGGACAACGAACACCGGGGAGCTGTTTTTT. Translation gives CASSLSPPGTTNTGELFF.

V and J are TRBV7-4 and TRBJ1-6; 8 bases align to TRBD1. The CDR3 has 15 residues. The trim removed 2 bases at V and 9 bases at J, leaving 6 bases unmatched. The V gene's germline CDR1 is SGHVT and CDR2 SQSDAQ. This chain's CDR3 is CASSLSGDRSSPLHF. Written as DNA, the CDR3 is TGTGCCAGCAGCTTATCAGGGGACAGGAGTTCACCCCTCCACTTT.

This clonotype showed up many times. This rearrangement joins TRBV11-2 to TRBJ1-1; D is unresolved. The CDR3 length is 14 residues. Germline V gives CDR1 SGHAT, CDR2 FQNNGV. V lost 1 base, J lost 3 bases, and 9 bases lay in between. The CDR3 DNA follows: TGTGCCAGCAGCTTAGGGGTCGGGTACACTGAAGCTTTCTTT. It translates to CASSLGVGYTEAFF.

The chain has TRBV10-3 and TRBJ2-5; a weak D match, TRBD2 (8 bases). Trimming left V 4 bases short and J 5 bases short, with 17 bases between. The CDR3 contains 15 residues. Germline CDR1 ENHRY, CDR2 SYGVKD. This CDR3 reads CAISVSGTVRETQYF. In DNA form, the CDR3 reads TGTGCCATCAGTGTTAGCGGGACAGTAAGGGAGACCCAGTACTTC.

This clonotype was found many times. The CDR3 coding sequence is TGTGCCAGCAGTGATCCGGGTACGAACACTGAAGCTTTCTTT. Residues: CASSDPGTNTEAFF. V and J are TRBV2 and TRBJ1-1; D gene unclear. The germline CDR1 and CDR2 sequences are SNHLY and FYNNEI. This CDR3 region has 14 residues. The ends were cut back, 3 bases at V and 1 base at J, with 9 bases in the middle. The full variable domain, its missing parts supplied by reference TRBV2 and TRBJ1-1, is EPEVTQTPSHQVTQMGQEVILRCVPISNHLYFYWYRQILGQKVEFLVSFYNNEISEKSEIFDDQFSVERPDGSNFTLKIRSTKLEDSAMYFCASSDPGTNTEAFFGQGTRLTVV.

Details on this clonotype: A read error may explain this, as a much larger clone is one base away. This chain links TRBV15 with TRBJ2-7; 8 bases are a match to TRBD2. Per the germline V gene, CDR1 is LNHNV and CDR2 is YYDKDF (reference sequence). Trimming removed 10 bases from V and 7 bases from J; junction bases left unmatched: 15. This CDR3 comprises 14 residues. CDR3 in amino acids: CANSPLAGGGEQYF. CDR3 bases: TGTGCCAACAGTCCCCTTGCGGGAGGTGGTGAGCAGTACTTC.

This clonotype has a handful of counts. CDR3 sequence: CASQVGSGNTIYF. CDR3 nucleotides: TGTGCCAGCCAAGTAGGGTCCGGAAACACCATATATTTT. The V call is TRBV6-5, the J call TRBJ1-3; D call uncertain. Germline V gene lookup returns CDR1 MNHEY and CDR2 SVGAGI. Between the trimmed V and J ends, which lost 8 bases and 4 bases, there was a span of 12 bases. The CDR3 is made up of 13 amino acids.

This clonotype showed up just a few times. This CDR3 is CASSADRGEQYF. In DNA, the CDR3 is TGCGCCAGCAGCGCCGACAGAGGAGAGCAGTACTTC. The chain combines TRBV5-1 with TRBJ2-7; weak D call: TRBD1 (5 bases). From germline, CDR1 is SGHRS and CDR2 YFSETQ. The CDR3 is 12 residues long. V lost 4 bases and J lost 7, with 12 bases in between.

In this sample, this clonotype turned up many times. V is TRBV19 and J is TRBJ2-2; D is tentatively TRBD1 or TRBD2 (5 bases each). CDR3 length: 13 residues. CDR1 and CDR2 (germline): LNHDA, SQIVND (reference sequence). Trimming removed 6 bases at V and 4 bases at J, with 9 bases between. The CDR3 region has the DNA TGTGCCAGTAGGGGGGAGAGCACCGGGGAGCTGTTTTTT. Its translation is CASRGESTGELFF.

This chain connects TRBV14 to TRBJ2-7; 12 bases align to TRBD2. In germline, CDR1 is SGHDN, CDR2 FVKESK. The CDR3 runs 18 residues. V trimming: 2 bases; J trimming: 7 bases; junction bases outside the gene matches: 15. The CDR3 loop is CASSQPDVRLAGEGEQYF. The CDR3 nucleotides read TGTGCCAGCAGCCAACCGGACGTACGACTAGCGGGAGAGGGGGAGCAGTACTTC.